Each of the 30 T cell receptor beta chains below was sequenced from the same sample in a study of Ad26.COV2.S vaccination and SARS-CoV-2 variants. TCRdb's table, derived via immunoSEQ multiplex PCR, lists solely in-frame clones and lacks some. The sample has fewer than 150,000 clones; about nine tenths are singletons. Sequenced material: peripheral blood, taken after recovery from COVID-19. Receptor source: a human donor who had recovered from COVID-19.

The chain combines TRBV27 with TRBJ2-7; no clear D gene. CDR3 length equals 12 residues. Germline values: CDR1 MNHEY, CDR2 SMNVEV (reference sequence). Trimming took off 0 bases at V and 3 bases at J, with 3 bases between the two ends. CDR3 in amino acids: CASSLSFYEQYF. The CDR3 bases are TGTGCCAGCAGTTTATCCTTCTACGAGCAGTACTTC.

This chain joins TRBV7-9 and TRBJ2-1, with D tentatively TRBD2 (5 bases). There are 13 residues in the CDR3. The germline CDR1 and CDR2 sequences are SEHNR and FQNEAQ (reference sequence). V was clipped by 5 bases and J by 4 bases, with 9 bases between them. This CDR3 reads CASSDGLYNEQFF. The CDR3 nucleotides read TGTGCCAGCAGCGACGGACTGTACAATGAGCAGTTCTTC.

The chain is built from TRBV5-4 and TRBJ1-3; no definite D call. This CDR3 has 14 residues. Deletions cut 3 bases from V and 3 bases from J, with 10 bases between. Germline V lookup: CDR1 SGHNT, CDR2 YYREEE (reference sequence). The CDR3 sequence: CASSSGGGGNTIYF. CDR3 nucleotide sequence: TGTGCCAGCAGCTCGGGAGGAGGTGGAAACACCATATATTTT.

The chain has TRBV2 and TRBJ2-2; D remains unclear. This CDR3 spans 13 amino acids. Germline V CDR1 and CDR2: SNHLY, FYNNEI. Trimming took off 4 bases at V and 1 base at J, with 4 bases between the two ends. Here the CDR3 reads CASSGQNTGELFF. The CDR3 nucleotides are TGTGCCAGCAGTGGCCAGAACACCGGGGAGCTGTTTTTT. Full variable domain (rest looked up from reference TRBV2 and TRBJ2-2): EPEVTQTPSHQVTQMGQEVILRCVPISNHLYFYWYRQILGQKVEFLVSFYNNEISEKSEIFDDQFSVERPDGSNFTLKIRSTKLEDSAMYFCASSGQNTGELFFGEGSRLTVL.

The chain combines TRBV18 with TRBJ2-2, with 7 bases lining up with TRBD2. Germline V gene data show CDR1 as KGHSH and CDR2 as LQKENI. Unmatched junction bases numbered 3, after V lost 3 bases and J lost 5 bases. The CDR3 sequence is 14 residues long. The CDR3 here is CASSPGGKTGELFF. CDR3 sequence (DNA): TGTGCCAGCTCACCGGGGGGGAAGACCGGGGAGCTGTTTTTT. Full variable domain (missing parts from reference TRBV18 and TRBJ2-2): NAGVMQNPRHLVRRRGQEARLRCSPMKGHSHVYWYRQLPEEGLKFMVYLQKENIIDESGMPKERFSAEFPKEGPSILRIQQVVRGDSAAYFCASSPGGKTGELFFGEGSRLTVL.

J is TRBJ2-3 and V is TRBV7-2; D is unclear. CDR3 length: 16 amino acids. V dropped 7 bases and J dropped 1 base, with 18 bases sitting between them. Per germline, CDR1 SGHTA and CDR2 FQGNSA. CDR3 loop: CASTQPRGVGTDTQYF. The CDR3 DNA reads TGTGCCAGCACCCAACCCCGTGGGGTCGGCACAGATACGCAGTATTTT.

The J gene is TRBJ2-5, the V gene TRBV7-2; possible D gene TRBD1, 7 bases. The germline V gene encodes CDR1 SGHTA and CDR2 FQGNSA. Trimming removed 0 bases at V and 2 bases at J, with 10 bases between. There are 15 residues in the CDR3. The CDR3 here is CASSLAGGQQETQYF. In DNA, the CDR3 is TGTGCCAGCAGCTTAGCGGGGGGACAGCAAGAGACCCAGTACTTC.

CDR3 loop: CASSEGTLQETQYF. DNA of the CDR3: TGTGCCAGCAGTGAAGGGACACTTCAAGAGACCCAGTACTTC. The chain carries TRBV6-1 and TRBJ2-5; tentative D call: TRBD1 (5 bases). The CDR3 has 14 amino acids. Looked up from germline, CDR1 is MNHNS and CDR2 is SASEGT. Trimming left V 1 base short and J 2 bases short, with 8 bases between.

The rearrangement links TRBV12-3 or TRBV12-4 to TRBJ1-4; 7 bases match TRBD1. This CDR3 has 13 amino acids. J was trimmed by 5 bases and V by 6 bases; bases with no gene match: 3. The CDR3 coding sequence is TGTGCCAGCAGCGGGACAGAAAATGAAAAACTGTTTTTT. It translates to CASSGTENEKLFF.

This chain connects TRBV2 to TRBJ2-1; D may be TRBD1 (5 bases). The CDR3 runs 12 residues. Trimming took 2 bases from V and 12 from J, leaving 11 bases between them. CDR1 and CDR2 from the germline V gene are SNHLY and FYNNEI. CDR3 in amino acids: CASSEQPQGQFF. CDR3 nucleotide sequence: TGTGCCAGCAGTGAACAACCCCAGGGGCAGTTCTTC. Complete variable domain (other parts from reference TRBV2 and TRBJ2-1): EPEVTQTPSHQVTQMGQEVILRCVPISNHLYFYWYRQILGQKVEFLVSFYNNEISEKSEIFDDQFSVERPDGSNFTLKIRSTKLEDSAMYFCASSEQPQGQFFGPGTRLTVL.

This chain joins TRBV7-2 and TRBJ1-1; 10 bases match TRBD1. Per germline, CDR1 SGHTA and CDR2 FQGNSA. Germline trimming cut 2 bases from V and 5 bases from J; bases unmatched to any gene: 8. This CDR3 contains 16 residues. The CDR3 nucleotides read TGTGCCAGCAGCTTAACCCCCGGACAGGGGGGAACTGAAGCTTTCTTT. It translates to CASSLTPGQGGTEAFF.

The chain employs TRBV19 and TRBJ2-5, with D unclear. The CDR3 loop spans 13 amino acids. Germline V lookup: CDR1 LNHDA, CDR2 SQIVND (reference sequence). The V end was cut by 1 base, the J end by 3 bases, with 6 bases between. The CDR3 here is CASSIVGEETQYF. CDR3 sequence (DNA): TGTGCCAGTAGTATAGTGGGCGAAGAGACCCAGTACTTC.

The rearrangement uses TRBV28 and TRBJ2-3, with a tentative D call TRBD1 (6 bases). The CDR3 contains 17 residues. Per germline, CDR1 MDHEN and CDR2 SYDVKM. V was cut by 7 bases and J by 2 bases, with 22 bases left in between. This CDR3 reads CASTTGRTVVYTDTQYF. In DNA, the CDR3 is TGTGCCAGCACTACAGGCCGGACAGTCGTTTACACAGATACGCAGTATTTT.

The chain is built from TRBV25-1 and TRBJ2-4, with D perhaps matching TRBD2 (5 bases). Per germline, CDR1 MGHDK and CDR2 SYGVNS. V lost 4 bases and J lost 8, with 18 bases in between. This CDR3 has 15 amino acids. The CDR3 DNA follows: TGTGCCAGCAGTGTCTCACGGAGCAACGGGGACATTCAGTACTTC. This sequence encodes CASSVSRSNGDIQYF. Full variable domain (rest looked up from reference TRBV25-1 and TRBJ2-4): EADIYQTPRYLVIGTGKKITLECSQTMGHDKMYWYQQDPGMELHLIHYSYGVNSTEKGDLSSESTVSRIRTEHFPLTLESARPSHTSQYLCASSVSRSNGDIQYFGAGTRLSVL.

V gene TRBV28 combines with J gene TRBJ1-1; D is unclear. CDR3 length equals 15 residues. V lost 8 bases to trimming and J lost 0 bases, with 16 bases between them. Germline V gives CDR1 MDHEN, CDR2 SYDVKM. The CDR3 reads CASQSFLPLNTEAFF. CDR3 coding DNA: TGTGCCAGCCAGTCTTTCCTTCCATTGAACACTGAAGCTTTCTTT.

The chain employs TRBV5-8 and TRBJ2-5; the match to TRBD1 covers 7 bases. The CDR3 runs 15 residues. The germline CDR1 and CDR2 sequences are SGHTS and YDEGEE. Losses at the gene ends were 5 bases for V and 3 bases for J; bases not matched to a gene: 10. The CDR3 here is CASRRQQGKKETQYF. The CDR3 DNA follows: TGTGCCAGCAGGCGTCAACAGGGGAAGAAAGAGACCCAGTACTTC.

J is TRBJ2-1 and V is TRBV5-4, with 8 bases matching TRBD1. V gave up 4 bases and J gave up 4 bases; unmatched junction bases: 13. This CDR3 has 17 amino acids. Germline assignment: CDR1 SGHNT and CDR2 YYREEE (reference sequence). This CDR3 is CASSLNRGGQVYNEQFF. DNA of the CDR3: TGTGCCAGCAGCCTGAACCGAGGGGGACAGGTTTACAATGAGCAGTTCTTC.

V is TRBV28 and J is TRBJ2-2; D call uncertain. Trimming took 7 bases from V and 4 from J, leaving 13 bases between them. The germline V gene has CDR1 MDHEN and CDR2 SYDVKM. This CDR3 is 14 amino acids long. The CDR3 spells CASNPLTPTGELFF. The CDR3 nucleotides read TGTGCCAGCAATCCCCTCACCCCCACCGGGGAGCTGTTTTTT.

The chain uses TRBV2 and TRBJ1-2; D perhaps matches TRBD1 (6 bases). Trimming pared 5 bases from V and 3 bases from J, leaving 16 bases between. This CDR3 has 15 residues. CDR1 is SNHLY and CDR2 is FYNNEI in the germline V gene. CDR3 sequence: CASSLQGMKDYGYTF. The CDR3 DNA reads TGTGCCAGCAGTCTTCAGGGGATGAAGGACTATGGCTACACCTTC.

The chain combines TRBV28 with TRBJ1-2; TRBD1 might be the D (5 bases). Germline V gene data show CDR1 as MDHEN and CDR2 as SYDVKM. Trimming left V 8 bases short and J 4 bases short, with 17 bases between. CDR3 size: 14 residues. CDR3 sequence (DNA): TGTGCCAGCGGGGGGAGCCACCCCTCCTATGGCTACACCTTC. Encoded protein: CASGGSHPSYGYTF.

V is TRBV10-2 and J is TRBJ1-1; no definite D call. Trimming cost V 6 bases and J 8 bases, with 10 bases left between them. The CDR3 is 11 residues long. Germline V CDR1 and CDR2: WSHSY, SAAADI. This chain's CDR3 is CASSAFGEAFF. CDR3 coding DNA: TGCGCCAGCAGCGCGTTCGGCGAAGCTTTCTTT.

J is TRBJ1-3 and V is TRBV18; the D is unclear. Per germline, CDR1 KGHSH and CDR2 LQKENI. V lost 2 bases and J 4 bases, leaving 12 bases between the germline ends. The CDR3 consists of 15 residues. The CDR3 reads CASSPGQTRGNTIYF. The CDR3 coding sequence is TGTGCCAGCTCACCAGGCCAGACTCGGGGAAACACCATATATTTT.

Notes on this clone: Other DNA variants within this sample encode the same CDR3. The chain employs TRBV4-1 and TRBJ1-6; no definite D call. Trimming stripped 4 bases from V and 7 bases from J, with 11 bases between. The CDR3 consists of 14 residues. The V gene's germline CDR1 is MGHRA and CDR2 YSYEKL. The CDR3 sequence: CASSPYGQNSPLHF. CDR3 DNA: TGCGCCAGCAGCCCCTATGGTCAGAATTCACCCCTCCACTTT.

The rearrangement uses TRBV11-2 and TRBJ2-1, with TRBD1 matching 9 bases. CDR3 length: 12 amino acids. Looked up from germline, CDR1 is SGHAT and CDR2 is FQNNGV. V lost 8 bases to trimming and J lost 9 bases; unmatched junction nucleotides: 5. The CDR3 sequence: CASVQGAGEQFF. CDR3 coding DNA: TGTGCCAGCGTACAGGGGGCCGGTGAGCAGTTCTTC.

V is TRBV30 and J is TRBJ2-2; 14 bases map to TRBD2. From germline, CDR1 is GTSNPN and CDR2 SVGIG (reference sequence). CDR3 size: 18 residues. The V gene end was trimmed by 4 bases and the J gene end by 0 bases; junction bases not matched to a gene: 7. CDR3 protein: CAWTRKGLAGANTGELFF. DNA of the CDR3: TGTGCCTGGACCAGAAAGGGACTAGCGGGGGCGAACACCGGGGAGCTGTTTTTT. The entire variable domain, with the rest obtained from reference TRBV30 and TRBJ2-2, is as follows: SQTIHQWPATLVQPVGSPLSLECTVEGTSNPNLYWYRQAAGRGLQLLFYSVGIGQISSEVPQNLSASRPQDRQFILSSKKLLLSDSGFYLCAWTRKGLAGANTGELFFGEGSRLTVL.

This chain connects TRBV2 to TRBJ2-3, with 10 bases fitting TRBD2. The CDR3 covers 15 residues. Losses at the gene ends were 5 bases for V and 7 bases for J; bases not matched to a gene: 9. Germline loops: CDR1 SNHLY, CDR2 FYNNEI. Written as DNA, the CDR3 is TGTGCCAGCAGTAGGTCTAGCGGGGGTTTATATACGCAGTATTTT. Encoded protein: CASSRSSGGLYTQYF.

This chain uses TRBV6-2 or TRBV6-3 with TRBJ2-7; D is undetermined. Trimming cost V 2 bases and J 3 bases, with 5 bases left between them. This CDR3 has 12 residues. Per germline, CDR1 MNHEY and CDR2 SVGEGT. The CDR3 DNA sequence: TGTGCCAGCAGTTACATCAGCTACGAGCAGTACTTC. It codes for CASSYISYEQYF.

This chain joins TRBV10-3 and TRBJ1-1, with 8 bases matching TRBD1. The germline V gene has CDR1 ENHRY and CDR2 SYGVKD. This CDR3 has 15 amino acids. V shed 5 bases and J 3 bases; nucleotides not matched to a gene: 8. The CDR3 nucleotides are TGTGCCATCAGTAGATCGGACAGGGCGGACACTGAAGCTTTCTTT. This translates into CAISRSDRADTEAFF.

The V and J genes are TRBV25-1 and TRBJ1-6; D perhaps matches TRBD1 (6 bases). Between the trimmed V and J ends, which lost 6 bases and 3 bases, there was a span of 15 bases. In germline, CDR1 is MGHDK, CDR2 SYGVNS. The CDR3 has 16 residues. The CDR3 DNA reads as TGTGCCAGCAGGGAAGGAGGGGGAATCTATAATTCACCCCTCCACTTT. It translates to CASREGGGIYNSPLHF.

The CDR3 DNA is TGTGCCAGTAGTACCGGGACCATGTTACCCCTCCACTTT. Its protein is CASSTGTMLPLHF. V usage is TRBV19 and J usage is TRBJ1-6; D might be TRBD1 (5 bases). Trimming cost V 4 bases and J 12 bases, with 13 bases left between them. CDR1 and CDR2 (germline): LNHDA, SQIVND (reference sequence). The CDR3 has 13 residues.